This T cell receptor (beta chain) was captured in a study of T-cell memory formation after mild COVID-19. As for the study in general: TCR clusters were mostly confined to one donor each. Whole-study findings and limits: Specificity for SARS-CoV-2 was not confirmed among the second-wave clones peaking on day 37.

The CDR3 covers 12 residues. Germline assignment: CDR1 DFQATT and CDR2 SNEGSKA (reference sequence). V gave up 0 bases and J gave up 11 bases, with 11 bases separating them. In the case of this clonotype: Antigen specificity is unknown.

TCRdb recomputed calls from the 5' RACE reads with MiXCR, one row per CDR3 protein. The sample contains 200,000 to 250,000 distinct CDR3 sequences, over 9% of which appear only once. The material sequenced was PBMCs or a T cell subset sorted from them (not recorded which). This chain connects TRBV20-1 to TRBJ1-5; D call uncertain. This sequence was found in a man aged 18 to 29 who had mild COVID-19 (a few samples of this study predate the infection). Cell type and time point are not known. CDR3 sequence: CSARDRGSTQHF. CDR3 bases: TGCAGTGCTAGAGATCGGGGTAGTACCCAGCATTTT.